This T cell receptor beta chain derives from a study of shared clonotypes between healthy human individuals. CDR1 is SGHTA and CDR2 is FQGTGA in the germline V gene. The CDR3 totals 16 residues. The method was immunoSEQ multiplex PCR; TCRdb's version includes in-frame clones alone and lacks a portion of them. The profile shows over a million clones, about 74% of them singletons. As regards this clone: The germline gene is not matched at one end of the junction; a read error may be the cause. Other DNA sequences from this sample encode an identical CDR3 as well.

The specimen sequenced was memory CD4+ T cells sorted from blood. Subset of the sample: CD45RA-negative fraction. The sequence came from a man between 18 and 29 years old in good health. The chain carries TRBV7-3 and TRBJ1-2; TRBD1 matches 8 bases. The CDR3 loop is CASSLQPGQALDGYTF. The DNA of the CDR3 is TGTGCCAGCAGCTTACAACCGGGACAGGCTTTAGATGGCTACACCTTT.